The clone carrying this TCR beta chain turned up a few times. Its antigen remains unidentified. Making the TCR beta libraries involved quantitative 5'-RACE with molecular barcodes. In TCRdb, the 5' RACE reads were re-called with MiXCR into one record per CDR3 protein. Of about 540,000 distinct CDR3 sequences listed, over 9.5% are singletons. The germline V and J ends were trimmed by 3 bases and 2 bases, with 8 bases remaining between them. Germline-derived CDR1 and CDR2 are DFQATT and SNEGSKA (reference sequence). This CDR3 comprises 13 residues. The data belong to a study of CD8 T cells in ankylosing spondylitis. Points from the study as a whole: From matched ankylosing spondylitis synovial fluid, disease-linked clones were reportedly recovered at significantly enriched levels. A motif in TCR beta, a set of eight highly homologous variants, appeared characteristic of ankylosing spondylitis blood. Past studies reported some motif variants in reactive arthritis synovial fluid and blood. Within peripheral blood, clones linked to disease were CD8+ and relatively rare.

This clonotype was sampled from a male donor with ankylosing spondylitis. The sample consisted of blood, either unsorted or a sorted T cell fraction (not recorded which). The J gene is TRBJ1-3, the V gene TRBV20-1; D is uncertain. CDR3 amino acids: CSARLLPGNTIYF. The CDR3 coding sequence is TGCAGTGCTAGGTTACTACCTGGAAACACCATATATTTT.